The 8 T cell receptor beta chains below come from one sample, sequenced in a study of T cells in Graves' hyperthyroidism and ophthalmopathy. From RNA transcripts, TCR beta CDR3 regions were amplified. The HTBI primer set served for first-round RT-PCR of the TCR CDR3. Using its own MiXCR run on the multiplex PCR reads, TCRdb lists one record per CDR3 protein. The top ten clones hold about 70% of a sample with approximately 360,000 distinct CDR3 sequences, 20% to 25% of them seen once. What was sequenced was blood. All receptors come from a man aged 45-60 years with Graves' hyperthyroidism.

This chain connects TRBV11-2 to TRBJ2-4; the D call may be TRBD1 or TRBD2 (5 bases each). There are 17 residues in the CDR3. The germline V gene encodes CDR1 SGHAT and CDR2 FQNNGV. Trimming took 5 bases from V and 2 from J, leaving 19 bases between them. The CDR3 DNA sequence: TGTGCCAGCAGCCTTTCCCTTGACCGGGACCCCAAAAACATTCAGTACTTC. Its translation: CASSLSLDRDPKNIQYF. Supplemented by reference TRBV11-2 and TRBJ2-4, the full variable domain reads EAGVAQSPRYKIIEKRQSVAFWCNPISGHATLYWYQQILGQGPKLLIQFQNNGVVDDSQLPKDRFSAERLKGVDSTLKIQPAKLEDSAVYLCASSLSLDRDPKNIQYFGAGTRLSVL.

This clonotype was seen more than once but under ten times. This chain's CDR3 is CASSSLAGGPPYEQYF. The CDR3 DNA sequence: TGTGCCAGCAGTTCCCTAGCGGGAGGGCCTCCCTACGAGCAGTACTTC. The chain employs TRBV27 and TRBJ2-7; 12 bases line up with TRBD2. Germline values: CDR1 MNHEY, CDR2 SMNVEV (reference sequence). The junction had 6 bases not matched to a gene; V was cut back by 4 bases and J by 2 bases. The CDR3 has 16 amino acids.

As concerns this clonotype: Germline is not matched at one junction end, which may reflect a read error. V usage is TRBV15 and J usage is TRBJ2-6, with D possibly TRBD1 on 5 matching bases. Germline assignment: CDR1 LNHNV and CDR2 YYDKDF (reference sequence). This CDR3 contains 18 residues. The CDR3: CATSRSRGRVSEANVLTF. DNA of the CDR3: TGTGCCACCAGCAGGTCTAGGGGCCGGGTCTCTGAGGCCAACGTCCTGACTTTC.

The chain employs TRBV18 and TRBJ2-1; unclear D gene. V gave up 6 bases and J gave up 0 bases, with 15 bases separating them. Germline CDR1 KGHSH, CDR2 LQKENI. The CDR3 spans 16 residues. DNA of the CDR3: TGTGCCAGCTCCCAACAGTCCTCGAGCTCCTACAATGAGCAGTTCTTC. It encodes CASSQQSSSSYNEQFF.

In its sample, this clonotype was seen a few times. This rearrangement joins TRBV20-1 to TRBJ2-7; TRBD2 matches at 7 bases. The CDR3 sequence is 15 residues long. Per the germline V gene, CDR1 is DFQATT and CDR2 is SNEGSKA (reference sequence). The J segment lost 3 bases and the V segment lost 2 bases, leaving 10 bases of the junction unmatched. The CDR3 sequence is CSARRFSGKSYEQYF. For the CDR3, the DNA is TGCAGTGCTAGAAGGTTCAGCGGGAAAAGCTACGAGCAGTACTTC.

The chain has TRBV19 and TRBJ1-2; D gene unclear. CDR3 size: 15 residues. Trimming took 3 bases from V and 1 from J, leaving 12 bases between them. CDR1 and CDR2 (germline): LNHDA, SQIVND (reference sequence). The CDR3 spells CASSISGIGNYGYTF. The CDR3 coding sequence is TGTGCCAGTAGTATTTCGGGGATAGGTAACTATGGCTACACCTTC. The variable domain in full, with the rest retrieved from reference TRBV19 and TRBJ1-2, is DGGITQSPKYLFRKEGQNVTLSCEQNLNHDAMYWYRQDPGQGLRLIYYSQIVNDFQKGDIAEGYSVSREKKESFPLTVTSAQKNPTAFYLCASSISGIGNYGYTFGSGTRLTVV.

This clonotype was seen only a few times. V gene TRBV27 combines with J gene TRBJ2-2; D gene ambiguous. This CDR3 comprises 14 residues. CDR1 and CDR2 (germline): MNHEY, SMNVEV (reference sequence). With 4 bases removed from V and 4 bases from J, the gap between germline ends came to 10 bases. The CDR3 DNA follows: TGTGCCAGCAGTTCCATAGTGGGCACCGGGGAGCTGTTTTTT. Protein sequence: CASSSIVGTGELFF.

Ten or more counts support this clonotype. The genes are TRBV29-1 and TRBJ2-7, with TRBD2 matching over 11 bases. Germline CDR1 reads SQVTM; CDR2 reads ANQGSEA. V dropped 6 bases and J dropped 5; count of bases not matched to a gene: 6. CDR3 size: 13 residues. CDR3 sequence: CSVLGTSGDEQYF. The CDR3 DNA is TGCAGCGTGTTGGGGACTAGCGGCGACGAGCAGTACTTC.